This entry lists 4 T cell receptor beta chains sequenced from one sample in a study of cytomegalovirus exposure and HLA in healthy donors. The study ran its PCR with 60 Vbeta and 13 Jbeta primers. Profiling relied on immunoSEQ multiplex PCR, and the TCRdb table lists in-frame clones only, not all of them. The table for this sample gives roughly 50,000 clones. The specimen sequenced was PBMCs. Receptors were obtained from a man between 40 and 49 years old in good health and CMV-seropositive.

The chain couples TRBV30 to TRBJ1-1; weak D call: TRBD1 (6 bases). CDR3 length equals 13 residues. The V end was cut by 0 bases, the J end by 4 bases, with 9 bases between. In germline, CDR1 is GTSNPN, CDR2 SVGIG (reference sequence). The CDR3 loop is CAWSVAGATEAFF. The CDR3 bases are TGTGCCTGGAGTGTAGCAGGGGCCACTGAAGCTTTCTTT.

The rearrangement links TRBV19 to TRBJ2-1; D is perhaps TRBD2 (6 bases). Per the germline V gene, CDR1 is LNHDA and CDR2 is SQIVND (reference sequence). This CDR3 has 16 residues. V lost 2 bases and J 2 bases, leaving 13 bases between the germline ends. Here the CDR3 reads CASSIIVRGTYNEQFF. In DNA, the CDR3 is TGTGCCAGTAGTATAATAGTACGGGGGACCTACAATGAGCAGTTCTTC. Complete variable domain (other parts from reference TRBV19 and TRBJ2-1): DGGITQSPKYLFRKEGQNVTLSCEQNLNHDAMYWYRQDPGQGLRLIYYSQIVNDFQKGDIAEGYSVSREKKESFPLTVTSAQKNPTAFYLCASSIIVRGTYNEQFFGPGTRLTVL.

The V and J genes are TRBV29-1 and TRBJ2-5, with 7 positions matching TRBD1. The CDR3 covers 11 residues. V gave up 5 bases and J gave up 3 bases; unmatched junction bases: 0. Germline assignment: CDR1 SQVTM and CDR2 ANQGSEA. DNA for the CDR3: TGCAGCGTTACAGGGGAAGAGACCCAGTACTTC. Its translation is CSVTGEETQYF.

The chain recombines TRBV19 with TRBJ2-7; tentatively, D is TRBD1 (6 bases). V lost 3 bases to trimming and J lost 0 bases, with 9 bases between them. The CDR3 has 14 amino acids. Germline V gene data show CDR1 as LNHDA and CDR2 as SQIVND (reference sequence). CDR3 in DNA: TGTGCCAGTAGTATCCGGGACATCTCCTACGAGCAGTACTTC. It specifies CASSIRDISYEQYF.